This T cell receptor (beta chain) was obtained from a study of OX40 agonist ivuxolimab in advanced cancers. Study-level background: Ivuxolimab was an agonistic, fully human IgG2 monoclonal antibody directed against OX40 (CD134), a costimulatory receptor. The paper covers the monotherapy dose-escalation part of the phase I ivuxolimab trial, which included N of about 56 patients. Prior anti-PD-1, anti-PD-L1 or anti-CTLA-4 therapy was permitted, and approximately 39% of dose-escalation patients had received checkpoint inhibitors. Of the roughly 53 patients in dose escalation, some 20 had hepatocellular carcinoma, roughly 15 had melanoma, 9 had renal cell carcinoma and 9 had head and neck cancer. The point of sequencing TCRbeta in the periphery was to test whether ivuxolimab changed TCR sequence diversity and drove clonal T-cell expansion. In the dose-escalation cohort, more than 75% of patients were male, and the mean age was roughly 60 years, with a range of roughly 20 to 80. Intravenous ivuxolimab was administered to patients every 2 weeks at six dose levels: 0.01, 0.1, 0.3, 1.5, 3 and 10 mg/kg. Partial responses were achieved by three dose-escalation patients, of whom one had hepatocellular carcinoma and two had cutaneous melanoma.

Patients with autoimmune disease history or receiving systemic immunosuppression were excluded from the trial. Peripheral blood for TCR sequencing was collected from all dose cohorts at baseline, on cycle 4 day 1, and on cycle 7 day 1. The samples were taken from a phase I, first-in-human, multicenter, open-label dose-escalation trial of ivuxolimab. Adults with locally advanced or metastatic melanoma, renal cell carcinoma, hepatocellular carcinoma or head and neck squamous cell carcinoma were enrolled in the trial. Before TCR sequencing, CD4+ T cells and CD8+ T cells from peripheral blood were sorted into separate populations. With respect to this clone: Its cognate antigen has yet to be identified. Base qualities are not at hand, and no much larger clone is one base apart.

To sequence the TCRbeta CDR3 region, genomic DNA was isolated from the sorted cells. TCRbeta CDR3 regions were sequenced using the immunoSEQ Assay. Entries here come from immuneACCESS through TCRdb and include only in-frame sequences with V and J called. Some clones fail to appear in such tables; in the studies checked, an unresolved V gene covers under half of the shortfall, and the cause of the remainder is unknown. The sample yields 77,000 or so clones; around 91% were counted once. The ten largest make up about 1.7% of the sample. Study-level results and caveats: After ivuxolimab, more expanded clones were found on average in CD8+ T cells than in CD4+ T cells. Low levels of normalized T-cell clonal expansion were also seen in some nonresponding patients. In the 0.1-3.0 mg/kg groups, partial responders had among the lowest normalized peripheral clonal expansion, particularly in CD8+ T cells. At doses from 0.1 to 3.0 mg/kg, clonal expansion was seen in both CD4+ and CD8+ blood T cells between baseline and week 6. Which antigens the clonally expanded peripheral T cells were specific for was not determined.

V loses 1 base of germline sequence and J loses 3 bases, and the interval between the two ends is 16 bases. CDR1 SGHTA and CDR2 FQGNSA are derived from the germline V gene. The CDR3 numbers 16 residues from cysteine through phenylalanine. Solely the CDR3 DNA is kept, with 48 bases framed from the first base. Recombination linked TRBV7-2 to TRBJ2-7; a confident D gene designation cannot be given. The receptor was derived from an adult with an advanced solid tumor such as melanoma, head and neck, liver or kidney cancer. This sample comprised CD4+ or CD8+ T cells sorted from blood, obtained in a trial of the OX40 agonist ivuxolimab. CDR3 region: CASSLEGANRFYEQYF. The DNA sequence is as follows: TGTGCCAGCAGCTTAGAGGGTGCGAATAGGTTCTACGAGCAGTACTTC.